The 9 T cell receptor beta chains below were found in one sample sequenced in a study of T cell responses to AZD1222 COVID-19 vaccine. Profiling relied on immunoSEQ multiplex PCR, and the TCRdb table lists in-frame clones only, not all of them. The sample carries under 200,000 clones, approximately 92% recorded once. The sequenced sample was peripheral blood, obtained 28 days after the second dose of the MenACWY control vaccine. The receptors derive from an adult who received the MenACWY meningococcal vaccine as a control.

The chain combines TRBV18 with TRBJ2-1; D is possibly TRBD2 (6 bases). V was clipped by 8 bases and J by 4 bases, with 18 bases between them. CDR3 size: 15 residues. From germline, CDR1 is KGHSH and CDR2 LQKENI. CDR3 in amino acids: CASAVSASEYNEQFF. The CDR3 nucleotides are TGTGCCAGCGCCGTAAGCGCTAGCGAATACAATGAGCAGTTCTTC.

The chain combines TRBV4-1 with TRBJ1-1; 11 bases agree with TRBD1. V trimming: 0 bases; J trimming: 0 bases; junction bases outside the gene matches: 12. This CDR3 comprises 20 residues. The germline gives CDR1 MGHRA, CDR2 YSYEKL. DNA for the CDR3: TGCGCCAGCAGCCAAGATAGGACAGGGGGCAAGGGCCTCATGAACACTGAAGCTTTCTTT. It codes for CASSQDRTGGKGLMNTEAFF.

CDR3 in amino acids: CASSQDMLRNTIYF. The CDR3 nucleotides are TGTGCCAGCAGCCAAGATATGCTACGAAACACCATATATTTT. This chain uses TRBV14 with TRBJ1-3, with D unclear. Per germline, CDR1 SGHDN and CDR2 FVKESK. The V end lost 0 bases, the J end lost 5 bases, and 8 bases lay between the germline ends. This CDR3 has 14 residues.

The chain employs TRBV7-3 and TRBJ1-1, with a possible D match to TRBD1 (6 bases). The CDR3 runs 14 residues. Germline V CDR1 and CDR2: SGHTA, FQGTGA. The germline V and J ends were trimmed by 5 bases and 0 bases, with 10 bases remaining between them. The chain's CDR3 is CASSDRDMNTEAFF. CDR3 DNA sequence: TGTGCCAGCAGCGACCGGGACATGAACACTGAAGCTTTCTTT. The full variable domain, rest sourced from reference TRBV7-3 and TRBJ1-1, is GAGVSQTPSNKVTEKGKYVELRCDPISGHTALYWYRQSLGQGPEFLIYFQGTGAADDSGLPNDRFFAVRPEGSVSTLKIQRTERGDSAVYLCASSDRDMNTEAFFGQGTRLTVV.

The chain has TRBV28 and TRBJ2-7; D possibly corresponds to TRBD2 (5 bases). Germline V gives CDR1 MDHEN, CDR2 SYDVKM. Trimming left V 8 bases short and J 1 base short, with 18 bases between. This CDR3 contains 15 residues. Written as DNA, the CDR3 is TGTGCCAGCCACCCATCGGACGGGGTGTCCTACGAGCAGTACTTC. The encoded protein is CASHPSDGVSYEQYF.

CDR3 DNA: TGTGCCAGCAGCTACCCCGGGGGCTTATACAATGAGCAGTTCTTC. It translates to CASSYPGGLYNEQFF. The J gene is TRBJ2-1, the V gene TRBV3-1 (or the pseudogene TRBV3-2); TRBD1 or TRBD2 may be the D gene (6 bases each). The CDR3 covers 15 residues. From germline, CDR1 is LGHDT and CDR2 YNNKEL (reference sequence). The ends were cut back, 5 bases at V and 4 bases at J, with 15 bases in the middle.

V gene TRBV18 combines with J gene TRBJ2-7; D not certain. Germline V gene lookup returns CDR1 KGHSH and CDR2 LQKENI. There are 14 residues in the CDR3. The ends were cut back, 6 bases at V and 0 bases at J, with 12 bases in the middle. The CDR3 region has the DNA TGTGCCAGCTCCCAAGGCCGTAGCTCCTACGAGCAGTACTTC. Protein: CASSQGRSSYEQYF.

The chain links TRBV29-1 to TRBJ1-2; TRBD1 is a possible D gene (5 bases). The V gene's germline CDR1 is SQVTM and CDR2 ANQGSEA. This CDR3 has 14 amino acids. Between the trimmed V and J ends, which lost 4 bases and 4 bases, there was a span of 16 bases. In nucleotides, the CDR3 is TGCAGCGTTGGGGACCAACAGCTCGGCTATGGCTACACCTTC. As protein: CSVGDQQLGYGYTF.

This clone was found once. V and J are TRBV18 and TRBJ1-2; unclear D gene. The CDR3 is made up of 12 amino acids. CDR1 and CDR2 (germline): KGHSH, LQKENI. Trimming took off 4 bases at V and 5 bases at J, with 8 bases between the two ends. CDR3 protein: CASSRDGYGYTF. CDR3 DNA sequence: TGTGCCAGCTCACGCGACGGATATGGCTACACCTTC.